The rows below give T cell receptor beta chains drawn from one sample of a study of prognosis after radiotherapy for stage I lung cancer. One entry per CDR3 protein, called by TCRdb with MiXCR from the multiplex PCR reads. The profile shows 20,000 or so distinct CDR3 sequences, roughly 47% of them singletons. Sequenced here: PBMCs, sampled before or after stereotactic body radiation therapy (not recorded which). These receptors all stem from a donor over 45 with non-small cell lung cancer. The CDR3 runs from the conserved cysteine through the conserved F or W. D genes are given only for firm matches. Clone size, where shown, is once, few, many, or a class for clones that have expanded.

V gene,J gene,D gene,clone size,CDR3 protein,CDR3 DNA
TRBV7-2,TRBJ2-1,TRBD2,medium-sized,CASSLTSVSYNEQFF,TGTGCCAGCAGCTTGACTAGCGTCTCCTACAATGAGCAGTTCTTC
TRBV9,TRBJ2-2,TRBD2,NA,CANSLAGGPNTGELFF,TGTGCCAACAGCTTAGCGGGAGGGCCTAACACCGGGGAGCTGTTTTTT
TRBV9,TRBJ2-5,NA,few,CASSAIRGTQYF,TGTGCCAGCAGCGCAATTCGGGGGACCCAGTACTTC
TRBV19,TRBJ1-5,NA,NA,CASSIGYRNSNQPRHF,TGTGCCAGTAGTATAGGATACAGGAATAGCAATCAGCCAAGGCATTTT
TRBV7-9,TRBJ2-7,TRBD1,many,CASSPRDRGRRGEQYF,TGTGCCAGCAGCCCCCGGGACAGGGGGCGGAGGGGCGAGCAGTACTTC
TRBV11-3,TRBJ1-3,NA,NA,CASSSPGQLDGNTIYF,TGTGCCAGCAGCTCCCCAGGTCAGCTGGATGGAAACACCATATATTTT
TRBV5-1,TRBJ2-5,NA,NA,CASSLGAGTAEETQYF,TGCGCCAGCAGCTTGGGGGCCGGGACGGCCGAAGAGACCCAGTACTTC
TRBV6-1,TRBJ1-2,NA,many,CASRETHAGLSGYTF,TGTGCCAGCAGGGAAACCCACGCGGGCCTCTCGGGCTACACCTTC
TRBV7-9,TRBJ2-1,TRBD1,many,CASSYSGTATYNEQFF,TGTGCCAGCAGCTACTCCGGGACAGCAACCTACAATGAGCAGTTCTTC
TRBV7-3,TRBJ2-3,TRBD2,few,CASSLLGGGLGTQYF,TGTGCCAGCAGCTTGTTGGGGGGGGGGTTGGGTACGCAGTATTTT
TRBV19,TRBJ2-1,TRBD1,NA,CASKTGGASNEQFF,TGTGCCAGTAAGACAGGGGGAGCTAGCAATGAGCAGTTCTTC
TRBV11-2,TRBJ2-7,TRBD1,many,CASSLDRAGQGYEQYF,TGTGCCAGCAGCTTAGATCGGGCGGGACAGGGCTACGAGCAGTACTTC
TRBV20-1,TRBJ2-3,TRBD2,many,CSATSGLAGSPDTQYF,TGCAGTGCTACATCTGGACTAGCGGGATCCCCAGATACGCAGTATTTT
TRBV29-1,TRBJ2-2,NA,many,CSVDSDNTGELFF,TGCAGCGTTGATTCGGATAACACCGGGGAGCTGTTTTTT
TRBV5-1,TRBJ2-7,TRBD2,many,CASSLTGTRYEQYF,TGCGCCAGCAGCTTGACCGGGACTAGGTACGAGCAGTACTTC
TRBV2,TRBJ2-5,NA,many,CASGLARETQYF,TGTGCCAGCGGCTTAGCGAGGGAGACCCAGTACTTC
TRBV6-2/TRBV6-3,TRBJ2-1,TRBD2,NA,CAIMPGLAGLNEQFF,TGTGCCATCATGCCGGGACTAGCGGGATTAAATGAGCAGTTCTTC
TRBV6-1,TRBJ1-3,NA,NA,CASSEVGSGNTIYF,TGTGCCAGCAGTGAGGTGGGCTCTGGAAACACCATATATTTT
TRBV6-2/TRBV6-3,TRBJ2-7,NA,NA,CASSYGQVAYEQYF,TGTGCCAGCAGTTACGGTCAGGTGGCCTACGAGCAGTACTTT
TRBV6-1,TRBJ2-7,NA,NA,CASSEYQLYEQYF,TGTGCCAGCAGTGAATATCAGTTATACGAGCAGTACTTC
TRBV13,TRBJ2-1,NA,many,CASQTASYNEQFF,TGTGCCTCCCAGACAGCCTCCTACAATGAGCAGTTCTTC
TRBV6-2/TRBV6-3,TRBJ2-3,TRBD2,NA,CASSYSGTSGASTYTQYF,TGTGCCAGCAGTTACTCGGGGACTAGCGGAGCTTCCACATATACGCAGTATTTT
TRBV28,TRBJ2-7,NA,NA,CASSPLQGRRYEQYF,TGTGCCAGCAGTCCCCTTCAGGGTAGGAGGTACGAGCAGTACTTC
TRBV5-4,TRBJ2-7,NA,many,CASSPALSYEQYF,TGTGCCAGCAGCCCGGCTCTCTCCTACGAGCAGTACTTC
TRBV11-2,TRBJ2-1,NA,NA,CAITGGGLAINEQFF,TGTGCCATCACAGGGGGGGGACTGGCTATCAATGAGCAGTTCTTC
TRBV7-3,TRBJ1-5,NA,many,CASSLGGQNQPQHF,TGTGCCAGCAGCCTCGGCGGACAGAATCAGCCCCAGCATTTT
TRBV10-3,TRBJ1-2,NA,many,CAISESRDSNYGYTF,TGTGCCATCAGTGAGTCGAGGGATTCGAACTATGGCTACACCTTC
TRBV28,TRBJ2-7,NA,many,CASSLVLYEQYF,TGTGCCAGCAGTTTAGTTCTGTACGAGCAGTACTTC
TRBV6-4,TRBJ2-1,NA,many,CASSDLGGDNYNEQFF,TGTGCCAGCAGTGATTTGGGAGGGGACAACTACAATGAGCAGTTCTTC
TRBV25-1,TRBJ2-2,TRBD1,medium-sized,CASSEPGTGNKAGELFF,TGTGCCAGCAGTGAGCCCGGGACAGGGAATAAGGCCGGGGAGCTGTTTTTT
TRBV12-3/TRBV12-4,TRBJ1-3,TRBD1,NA,CASSGLGTGTGNTIYF,TGTGCCAGCAGCGGACTGGGGACAGGGACTGGAAACACCATATATTTT
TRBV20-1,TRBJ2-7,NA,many,CSARYGTADYEQYF,TGCAGTGCTAGATATGGAACAGCGGACTACGAGCAGTACTTC
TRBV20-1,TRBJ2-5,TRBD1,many,CSASGDRVRETQYF,TGCAGTGCTAGTGGCGACAGGGTTAGAGAGACCCAGTACTTC
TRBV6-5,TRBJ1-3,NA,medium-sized,CASSSATRETGNTIYF,TGTGCCAGCAGTTCCGCGACCCGGGAGACTGGAAACACCATATATTTT
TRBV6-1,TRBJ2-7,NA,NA,CASTDPSSVSAYEQYF,TGTGCCAGCACCGACCCTTCTAGCGTGAGTGCCTACGAGCAGTACTTC
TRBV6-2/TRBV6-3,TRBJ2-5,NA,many,CASGLAPQETQYF,TGTGCCAGCGGGTTGGCTCCACAAGAGACCCAGTACTTC
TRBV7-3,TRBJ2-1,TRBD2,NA,CASSHIPASGSLGNEQFF,TGTGCAAGCAGCCACATTCCGGCTAGCGGGAGTCTGGGGAATGAGCAGTTCTTC
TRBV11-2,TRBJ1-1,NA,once,CASSRYRAQMNTEAFF,TGTGCCAGCAGCAGATATCGGGCACAGATGAACACTGAAGCTTTCTTT
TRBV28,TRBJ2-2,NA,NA,CASTTPGAHTGELFF,TGTGCCAGCACTACCCCAGGGGCCCACACCGGGGAGCTGTTTTTT
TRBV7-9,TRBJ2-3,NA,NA,CASRGGDTQYF,TGTGCCAGCAGGGGGGGAGATACGCAGTATTTT
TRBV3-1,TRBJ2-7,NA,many,CASSQDPRADPTYEQYF,TGTGCCAGCAGCCAAGATCCCAGAGCGGATCCTACCTACGAGCAGTACTTC
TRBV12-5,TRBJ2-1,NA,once,CASGLQNSERDNEQFF,TGTGCTAGTGGTCTACAGAATAGCGAGCGAGACAATGAGCAGTTCTTC
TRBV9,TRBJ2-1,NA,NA,CASSSIAGGYNEQFF,TGTGCCAGCAGCTCCATAGCTGGAGGCTACAATGAGCAGTTCTTC
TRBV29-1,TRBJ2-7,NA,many,CSVELKGRHTNEQYF,TGCAGCGTTGAACTGAAGGGTCGCCACACCAACGAGCAGTACTTC
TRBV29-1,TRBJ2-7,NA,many,CSVVRGYEQYF,TGCAGCGTTGTTCGGGGATACGAGCAGTACTTC
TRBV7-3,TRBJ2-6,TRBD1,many,CASSLPGTGIFSGANVLTF,TGTGCCAGCAGCTTACCCGGGACAGGGATTTTCTCTGGGGCCAACGTCCTGACTTTC
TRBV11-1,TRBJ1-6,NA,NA,CASSPVRWVSPLHF,TGTGCCAGCAGCCCGGTTAGGTGGGTGTCACCCCTCCACTTT
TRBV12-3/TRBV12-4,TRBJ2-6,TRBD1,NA,CSSSSRDRASGANVLTF,TGTTCCAGCAGTTCCCGGGACAGGGCTTCTGGGGCCAACGTCCTTACTTTC
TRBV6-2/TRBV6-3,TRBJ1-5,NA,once,CASSYGIPAQPQHF,TGTGCCAGCAGTTACGGTATTCCAGCTCAGCCCCAGCATTTT
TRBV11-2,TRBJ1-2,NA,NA,CASSPIGAWGYTF,TGTGCCAGCAGCCCAATTGGGGCTTGGGGCTACACCTTC
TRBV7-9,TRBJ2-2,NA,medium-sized,CASSAGAYTGELFF,TGTGCCAGCAGTGCAGGAGCGTACACCGGGGAGCTGTTTTTT